This entry lists 31 T cell receptor beta chains sequenced from one sample in a study of control samples from healthy donors and cancer patients. This table comes from immunoSEQ multiplex PCR, and its TCRdb copy is limited to in-frame clones, with some not included. The table has about 120,000 clones, roughly 89% seen once. The sequenced sample consisted of blood. These receptors all stem from a man aged 30 to 45 in good health.

The J gene is TRBJ2-4, the V gene TRBV2, with 8 bases lining up with TRBD2. The germline V gene has CDR1 SNHLY and CDR2 FYNNEI. The CDR3 consists of 13 residues. Trimming at V came to 2 bases and at J to 13 bases, leaving 7 bases not matched to a gene. The CDR3 coding sequence is TGTGCCAGCAGTGAAAGTGGTCGGGGGGGACAGTACTTC. Its protein product is CASSESGRGGQYF.

This chain links TRBV27 with TRBJ2-7, with 8 positions matching TRBD1. This CDR3 has 14 amino acids. J was trimmed by 1 base and V by 5 bases; bases with no gene match: 4. Germline assignment: CDR1 MNHEY and CDR2 SMNVEV (reference sequence). The CDR3 DNA follows: TGTGCCAGCAGTATCTACAGGGGGTCCTACGAGCAGTACTTC. Translating gives CASSIYRGSYEQYF.

The rearrangement joins TRBV5-6 to TRBJ1-6, with D tentatively TRBD1 (6 bases). V lost 0 bases and J 9 bases, leaving 13 bases between the germline ends. Germline CDR1 is SGHDT and CDR2 is YYEEEE. The CDR3 covers 15 residues. The CDR3 sequence is CASSLGPGERSPLHF. For the CDR3, the DNA is TGTGCCAGCAGCTTGGGTCCAGGGGAGCGTTCACCCCTCCACTTT.

The CDR3 sequence: CASSSQQDQPQHF. As DNA, the CDR3 is TGTGCCAGCAGCTCGCAACAGGATCAGCCCCAGCATTTT. This chain joins TRBV11-2 and TRBJ1-5; maybe TRBD1 (5 bases). The CDR3 extends over 13 amino acids. CDR1 and CDR2 (germline): SGHAT, FQNNGV. The V end lost 4 bases, the J end lost 5 bases, and 9 bases lay between the germline ends.

This chain links TRBV7-8 with TRBJ1-3; perhaps TRBD1 as D (5 bases). The length of the CDR3 is 15 residues. The germline CDR1 and CDR2 sequences are SGHVS and FQNEAQ. V was cut by 5 bases and J by 2 bases, with 13 bases left in between. This CDR3 reads CASSPLGGTGNTIYF. The CDR3 nucleotides read TGTGCCAGCAGCCCCCTGGGGGGGACTGGAAACACCATATATTTT.

This chain links TRBV12-3 or TRBV12-4 with TRBJ1-1; TRBD1 might be the D (5 bases). The V gene lost 6 bases and the J gene lost 4 bases, with 12 bases spanning the gap. The CDR3 is 13 residues long. The CDR3 bases are TGTGCCAGCAGCCCAGGGCGAGGCACTGAAGCTTTCTTT. Translating it yields CASSPGRGTEAFF.

This chain connects TRBV11-3 to TRBJ2-3; 11 positions agree with TRBD2. The V gene's germline CDR1 is SGHNT and CDR2 YENEEA. V lost 0 bases to trimming and J lost 1 base; unmatched junction nucleotides: 3. CDR3 length equals 17 residues. The CDR3 nucleotides read TGTGCCAGCAGCTTAGATGGGGGACTAGCGGGCACAGATACGCAGTATTTT. Residues: CASSLDGGLAGTDTQYF. Filled out from reference TRBV11-3 and TRBJ2-3, the complete variable domain reads EAGVVQSPRYKIIEKKQPVAFWCNPISGHNTLYWYLQNLGQGPELLIRYENEEAVDDSQLPKDRFSAERLKGVDSTLKIQPAELGDSAVYLCASSLDGGLAGTDTQYFGPGTRLTVL.

This clone was observed a single time. The chain combines TRBV18 with TRBJ1-1; D remains unclear. This CDR3 is 16 amino acids long. V was shortened by 0 bases and J by 1 base, with 12 bases between the two germline ends. CDR1 is KGHSH and CDR2 is LQKENI in the germline V gene. The CDR3 is CASSPPSISGNTEAFF. Here the CDR3 DNA reads TGTGCCAGCTCACCACCGAGTATCTCCGGGAACACTGAAGCTTTCTTT.

This chain joins TRBV27 and TRBJ2-1; D possibly corresponds to TRBD1 (5 bases). V was shortened by 2 bases and J by 14 bases, with 22 bases between the two germline ends. The length of the CDR3 is 15 residues. Germline V gene sequence: CDR1 MNHEY, CDR2 SMNVEV (reference sequence). The CDR3 spells CASSLLRQGSKKEFF. CDR3 in DNA: TGTGCCAGCAGTTTACTTCGGCAGGGTAGTAAGAAGGAGTTCTTC.

The rearrangement links TRBV5-5 to TRBJ1-6; 12 bases are a match to TRBD1. The CDR3 is made up of 19 amino acids. V was pared by 4 bases and J by 3 bases, with 11 bases of the junction left unmatched. Germline V gives CDR1 SGHKS, CDR2 YYEKEE (reference sequence). The CDR3, as DNA: TGTGCCAGCAGCAAAACCGGGACAGGGGGCCTATACTATAATTCACCCCTCCACTTT. Translation gives CASSKTGTGGLYYNSPLHF.

V and J are TRBV7-9 and TRBJ1-1; tentative D call: TRBD1 (6 bases). V was pared by 4 bases and J by 2 bases, with 11 bases between. Germline loops: CDR1 SEHNR, CDR2 FQNEAQ (reference sequence). The length of the CDR3 is 14 residues. The CDR3 DNA follows: TGTGCCAGCAGCTCGACAGGCGCTAACACTGAAGCTTTCTTT. Residues: CASSSTGANTEAFF.

This clone showed up just a few times. The V and J genes are TRBV6-1 and TRBJ1-4; no reliable D call. The CDR3 has 12 residues. The V gene lost 2 bases and the J gene lost 10 bases, with 8 bases spanning the gap. The germline CDR1 and CDR2 sequences are MNHNS and SASEGT. In nucleotides, the CDR3 is TGTGCCAGCAGTGAAACTGCGCGAAAACTGTTTTTT. It codes for CASSETARKLFF.

This chain uses TRBV19 with TRBJ2-4; D uncertain. Trimming removed 7 bases from V and 0 bases from J, with 13 bases in between. Germline CDR1 and CDR2: LNHDA and SQIVND (reference sequence). The CDR3 is made up of 15 amino acids. The CDR3 DNA reads as TGTGCCAGTAAATCTTACAGTAAAGCCAAAAACATTCAGTACTTC. Its protein product is CASKSYSKAKNIQYF.

The chain combines TRBV10-1 with TRBJ1-2, with 8 bases lining up with TRBD1. Trimming cost V 3 bases and J 5 bases; bases outside gene matches: 5. Germline CDR1 WNHNN, CDR2 SYGVQD (reference sequence). This CDR3 has 14 residues. The CDR3 loop is CASSDGQGLYGYTF. As DNA, the CDR3 is TGCGCCAGCAGTGATGGACAGGGACTGTATGGCTACACCTTC.

The rearrangement uses TRBV5-1 and TRBJ1-1; TRBD1 is a possible D gene (5 bases). Germline values: CDR1 SGHRS, CDR2 YFSETQ. Trimming took 5 bases from V and 3 from J, leaving 14 bases between them. The CDR3 runs 14 residues. CDR3 sequence reads: CASSSQGTDTEAFF. The CDR3, as DNA: TGCGCCAGCAGTTCGCAAGGGACGGACACTGAAGCTTTCTTT.

V usage is TRBV6-1 and J usage is TRBJ1-1; D remains unclear. Germline lookup yields CDR1 MNHNS and CDR2 SASEGT. This CDR3 is 16 amino acids long. The germline V and J ends were trimmed by 0 bases and 10 bases, with 21 bases remaining between them. CDR3 amino acids: CASSEAGPGIPSGAFF. The CDR3 coding sequence is TGTGCCAGCAGTGAAGCTGGGCCGGGTATACCCTCCGGAGCTTTCTTT.

V gene TRBV3-1 (or the pseudogene TRBV3-2) combines with J gene TRBJ1-6; no clear D. The CDR3 sequence is 15 residues long. Trimming shortened V by 1 base and J by 7 bases, and 11 bases separated the two germline ends. CDR1 is LGHDT, CDR2 YNNKEL, per germline (reference sequence). The chain's CDR3 is CASSQAPEGNSPLHF. DNA of the CDR3: TGTGCCAGCAGCCAAGCGCCGGAGGGAAATTCACCCCTCCACTTT.

The chain couples TRBV4-2 to TRBJ2-2; 8 nucleotides line up with TRBD1. V lost 1 base, J lost 2 bases, and 6 bases stayed unmatched. Germline lookup yields CDR1 LGHNA and CDR2 YNFKEQ. The CDR3 length is 17 residues. The CDR3: CASSQVRGQDNTGELFF. CDR3 DNA: TGTGCCAGCAGCCAAGTTCGGGGACAGGACAACACCGGGGAGCTGTTTTTT.

Comment on this clone: Within the sample, other DNA sequences also encode this same CDR3. This sequence joins TRBV3-1 (or the pseudogene TRBV3-2) and TRBJ1-4, with D hard to call. V shed 5 bases and J shed 4 bases, with 2 bases lying between them. The V gene's germline CDR1 is LGHDT and CDR2 YNNKEL (reference sequence). The CDR3 sequence is 11 residues long. CDR3 DNA sequence: TGTGCCAGCAGCTATAATGAAAAACTGTTTTTT. It specifies CASSYNEKLFF.

The V and J genes are TRBV2 and TRBJ2-2; D is undetermined. V was clipped by 4 bases and J by 3 bases, with 6 bases between them. CDR3 size: 13 residues. The germline V gene has CDR1 SNHLY and CDR2 FYNNEI. The CDR3 reads CASSGRYTGELFF. The CDR3 nucleotides read TGTGCCAGCAGTGGAAGATACACCGGGGAGCTGTTTTTT. The whole variable domain, remainder taken from reference TRBV2 and TRBJ2-2, is EPEVTQTPSHQVTQMGQEVILRCVPISNHLYFYWYRQILGQKVEFLVSFYNNEISEKSEIFDDQFSVERPDGSNFTLKIRSTKLEDSAMYFCASSGRYTGELFFGEGSRLTVL.

The J gene is TRBJ1-3, the V gene TRBV5-8; unclear D gene. CDR1 is SGHTS, CDR2 YDEGEE, per germline. The CDR3 has 16 amino acids. V lost 0 bases to trimming and J lost 0 bases, with 10 bases between them. The CDR3 reads CASSLAGLNSGNTIYF. The CDR3 DNA sequence: TGTGCCAGCAGCTTGGCGGGTCTGAACTCTGGAAACACCATATATTTT. Supplemented by reference TRBV5-8 and TRBJ1-3, the full variable domain reads EAGVTQSPTHLIKTRGQQATLRCSPISGHTSVYWYQQALGLGLQFLLWYDEGEERNRGNFPPRFSGRQFPNYSSELNVNALELEDSALYLCASSLAGLNSGNTIYFGEGSWLTVV.

The chain couples TRBV5-5 to TRBJ1-5, with D uncertain. Looked up from germline, CDR1 is SGHKS and CDR2 is YYEKEE (reference sequence). Trimming removed 0 bases from V and 6 bases from J, with 7 bases in between. The CDR3 length is 13 residues. As DNA, the CDR3 is TGTGCCAGCAGCTTGGTTCCCGCTCAGCCCCAGCATTTT. Protein sequence: CASSLVPAQPQHF.

The rearrangement uses TRBV18 and TRBJ2-5; D may correspond to TRBD1 or TRBD2 (5 bases each). CDR3 length: 14 residues. V lost 0 bases and J 5 bases, leaving 10 bases between the germline ends. Germline V gene data show CDR1 as KGHSH and CDR2 as LQKENI. CDR3: CASSPPSGTETQYF. The CDR3 DNA reads TGTGCCAGCTCACCACCGTCAGGGACGGAGACCCAGTACTTC.

The V and J genes are TRBV7-9 and TRBJ2-1; 10 bases agree with TRBD1. CDR3 length: 15 amino acids. The V and J ends lost 5 bases and 4 bases, in that order; junction bases with no gene match: 5. Germline loops: CDR1 SEHNR, CDR2 FQNEAQ (reference sequence). The CDR3 reads CASSDGQGGYNEQFF. CDR3 DNA sequence: TGTGCCAGCAGCGATGGACAGGGGGGGTACAATGAGCAGTTCTTC.

This chain connects TRBV24-1 to TRBJ1-2, with D possibly matching TRBD1 (6 bases). The V gene's germline CDR1 is KGHDR and CDR2 SFDVKD. There are 15 residues in the CDR3. Trimming cost V 2 bases and J 7 bases, with 16 bases left between them. The CDR3, as DNA: TGTGCCACCAGTGATTCGGGTCGGGGGGCCCTTGGCTACACCTTC. Translation: CATSDSGRGALGYTF.

This chain joins TRBV18 and TRBJ2-7, with D possibly matching TRBD2 (6 bases). The length of the CDR3 is 14 residues. V lost 2 bases and J lost 2, with 10 bases in between. The germline V gene has CDR1 KGHSH and CDR2 LQKENI. The DNA of the CDR3 is TGTGCCAGCTCACCAAGTAGCGGAGCCTACGAGCAGTACTTC. Translated, it gives CASSPSSGAYEQYF. The full variable domain, with the rest looked up from reference TRBV18 and TRBJ2-7, is NAGVMQNPRHLVRRRGQEARLRCSPMKGHSHVYWYRQLPEEGLKFMVYLQKENIIDESGMPKERFSAEFPKEGPSILRIQQVVRGDSAAYFCASSPSSGAYEQYFGPGTRLTVT.

This chain joins TRBV28 and TRBJ1-3, with 7 bases matching TRBD1. V gave up 3 bases and J gave up 0 bases; unmatched junction bases: 8. This CDR3 is 17 amino acids long. Germline CDR1 MDHEN, CDR2 SYDVKM. The CDR3 here is CASSLDSGTDSGNTIYF. Here the CDR3 DNA reads TGTGCCAGCAGTTTGGACTCCGGGACAGACTCTGGAAACACCATATATTTT.

As regards this clone: Other DNA sequences in the sample encode the same CDR3. The chain employs TRBV11-2 and TRBJ1-2, with D possibly TRBD1 on 6 matching bases. Germline CDR1 reads SGHAT; CDR2 reads FQNNGV. V was shortened by 6 bases and J by 2 bases, with 10 bases between the two germline ends. The CDR3 has 13 residues. The CDR3 DNA is TGTGCCAGCAGTCCTGGGGGCAACTATGGCTACACCTTC. Its protein product is CASSPGGNYGYTF.

The V gene is TRBV4-1, the J gene TRBJ1-1; tentative D call: TRBD1 (5 bases). The length of the CDR3 is 16 residues. Germline V gene sequence: CDR1 MGHRA, CDR2 YSYEKL. The V end was cut by 4 bases, the J end by 3 bases, with 18 bases between. The CDR3 loop is CASSPPRRGSDTEAFF. DNA for the CDR3: TGCGCCAGCAGCCCCCCCAGGCGGGGGTCGGACACTGAAGCTTTCTTT.

V is TRBV7-3 and J is TRBJ2-2; D is possibly TRBD1 (6 bases). V was shortened by 6 bases and J by 6 bases, with 14 bases between the two germline ends. This CDR3 has 14 amino acids. Looked up from germline, CDR1 is SGHTA and CDR2 is FQGTGA. Here the CDR3 DNA reads TGTGCCAGCAGACACATGGGGGCCGCCGGGGAGCTGTTTTTT. Protein: CASRHMGAAGELFF.

This chain connects TRBV30 to TRBJ2-7; 7 bases fit TRBD1. The V and J ends lost 2 bases and 6 bases, in that order; junction bases with no gene match: 10. Germline V gene lookup returns CDR1 GTSNPN and CDR2 SVGIG (reference sequence). The CDR3 is made up of 14 amino acids. The CDR3 sequence: CAWSWGQGVGEQYV. The CDR3 bases are TGTGCCTGGAGTTGGGGGCAGGGGGTTGGCGAGCAGTACGTC.